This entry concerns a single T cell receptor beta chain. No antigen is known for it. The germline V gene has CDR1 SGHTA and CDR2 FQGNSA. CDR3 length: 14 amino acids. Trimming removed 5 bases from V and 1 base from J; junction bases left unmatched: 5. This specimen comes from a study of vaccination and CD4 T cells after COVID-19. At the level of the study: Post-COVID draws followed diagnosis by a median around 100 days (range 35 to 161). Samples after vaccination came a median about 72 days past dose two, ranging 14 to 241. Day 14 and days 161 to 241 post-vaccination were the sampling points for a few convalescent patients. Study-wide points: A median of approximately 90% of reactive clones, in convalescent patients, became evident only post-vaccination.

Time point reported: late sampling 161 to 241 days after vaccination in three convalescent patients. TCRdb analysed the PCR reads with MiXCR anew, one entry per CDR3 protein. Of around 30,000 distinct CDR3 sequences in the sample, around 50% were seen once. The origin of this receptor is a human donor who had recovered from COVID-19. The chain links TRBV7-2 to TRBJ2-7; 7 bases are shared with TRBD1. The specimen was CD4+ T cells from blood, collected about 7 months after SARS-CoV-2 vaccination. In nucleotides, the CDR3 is TGTGCCAGCAGCCAGGGACAGAGTTCCTACGAGCAGTACTTC. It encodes CASSQGQSSYEQYF.